The 18 T cell receptor beta chains reported below all come from one sample, sequenced in a study of monozygotic twins with inflammatory bowel disease. TCRdb re-analyzed the 5' RACE reads; it lists each CDR3 protein once, without DNA. The sample has about 160,000 distinct CDR3 sequences; the top ten hold roughly 2.3%. Source material: blood. The receptors derive from a human donor with ulcerative colitis or Crohn's disease, or a healthy co-twin of an affected twin (not recorded which).

This CDR3 reads CASSVDGRSYNEQFF. The genes are TRBV9 and TRBJ2-1. This CDR3 is 15 amino acids long. Germline V gene data show CDR1 as SGDLS and CDR2 as YYNGEE.

The V call is TRBV28, the J call TRBJ2-2; there is no DNA to check the TCRdb D call of TRBD2. The CDR3 spans 17 residues. The germline V gene has CDR1 MDHEN and CDR2 SYDVKM. CDR3 protein: CASSSHRTSGGTGELFF.

The rearrangement joins TRBV12-3 or TRBV12-4 to TRBJ2-7; TCRdb lists TRBD2, though no DNA is available to test this call. The CDR3 sequence is 12 residues long. This CDR3 is CASSLEGGEQYF.

The chain links TRBV7-2 to TRBJ2-2. This CDR3 spans 16 amino acids. CDR1 SGHTA and CDR2 FQGNSA come from the germline V gene. The CDR3 loop reads CASSSLGVPETGELFF. Supplemented by reference TRBV7-2 and TRBJ2-2, the full variable domain reads GAGVSQSPSNKVTEKGKDVELRCDPISGHTALYWYRQSLGQGLEFLIYFQGNSAPDKSGLPSDRFSAERTGGSVSTLTIQRTQQEDSAVYLCASSSLGVPETGELFFGEGSRLTVL.

J is TRBJ2-6 and V is TRBV20-1. Germline values: CDR1 DFQATT, CDR2 SNEGSKA (reference sequence). The CDR3 covers 16 residues. The chain's CDR3 is CSASAGASSGANVLTF.

The chain combines TRBV9 with TRBJ2-3; checking the TCRdb D call of TRBD1 is not possible without DNA. The CDR3 is made up of 14 amino acids. From germline, CDR1 is SGDLS and CDR2 YYNGEE. The CDR3 is CASRYRGSTDTQYF.

This chain links TRBV6-5 with TRBJ1-1; TCRdb selects TRBD1, and the lack of DNA leaves this call unchecked. Germline V gives CDR1 MNHEY, CDR2 SVGAGI. The length of the CDR3 is 15 residues. The CDR3: CASSSQGIRWTEAFF.

The genes are TRBV20-1 and TRBJ2-3; the D call of TRBD2 rests on TCRdb alone, since no DNA is present to check it. Germline CDR1 is DFQATT and CDR2 is SNEGSKA (reference sequence). The CDR3 is made up of 16 amino acids. CDR3 amino acids: CSARVMTSGGEDTQYF.

V usage is TRBV7-2 and J usage is TRBJ2-7; TCRdb names TRBD2, which stays unverified in the absence of DNA. There are 14 residues in the CDR3. Germline loops: CDR1 SGHTA, CDR2 FQGNSA. The CDR3 region is CASSSTSGSYEQYF.

The rearrangement joins TRBV5-1 to TRBJ2-5. CDR1 is SGHRS and CDR2 is YFSETQ in the germline V gene. The CDR3 is 13 residues long. CDR3 protein: CASSLGGQETQYF.

CDR3 sequence reads: CASSSHPGTGAGGANVLTF. The V gene is TRBV6-2 or TRBV6-3, the J gene TRBJ2-6; TCRdb lists TRBD1, though no DNA is available to test this call. CDR3 length: 19 residues. The germline CDR1 and CDR2 sequences are MNHEY and SVGEGT.

The rearrangement uses TRBV7-9 and TRBJ2-1. Looked up from germline, CDR1 is SEHNR and CDR2 is FQNEAQ (reference sequence). The CDR3 runs to 14 residues. The CDR3: CASSLAPTYNEQFF.

J is TRBJ2-1 and V is TRBV6-2 or TRBV6-3; TCRdb designates TRBD2, a call that cannot be tested without DNA. CDR1 is MNHEY and CDR2 is SVGEGT in the germline V gene. The CDR3 loop spans 17 amino acids. This CDR3 reads CASSYSPTSGIYNEQFF.

This sequence joins TRBV12-3 or TRBV12-4 and TRBJ1-6; the D call from TCRdb, TRBD1, cannot be confirmed without DNA. The CDR3 is 15 residues long. The CDR3 spells CASSYTGQNNSPLHF.

The chain has TRBV4-3 and TRBJ2-3; the D call of TRBD2 rests on TCRdb alone, since no DNA is present to check it. Germline V gene sequence: CDR1 LGHNA, CDR2 YSLEER. This CDR3 spans 15 amino acids. The CDR3 spells CASSRLLAGRDTQYF.

This chain connects TRBV2 to TRBJ2-5; TCRdb selects TRBD1, and the lack of DNA leaves this call unchecked. The germline V gene encodes CDR1 SNHLY and CDR2 FYNNEI. The CDR3 is made up of 14 amino acids. The CDR3 is CASMRTGAQETQYF.

This chain uses TRBV12-3 or TRBV12-4 with TRBJ2-1. CDR3 length equals 14 residues. This CDR3 is CASSLDSFYNEQFF.

This chain connects TRBV11-2 to TRBJ2-3; TCRdb returns TRBD2, unconfirmable since there is no DNA. This CDR3 has 18 amino acids. In germline, CDR1 is SGHAT, CDR2 FQNNGV. This chain's CDR3 is CASSFIQSIRRWRDTQYF.